This T cell receptor (beta chain) was captured in a study of blood T cell repertoires in COVID-19. As for the study in general: Nucleic acid was either cDNA or gDNA, and it came from T cells, B-cell-depleted T cells, or PBMCs.

Germline-derived CDR1 and CDR2 are DFQATT and SNEGSKA (reference sequence). The CDR3 loop spans 11 amino acids. Trimming took 4 bases from V and 5 from J, leaving 8 bases between them. Libraries were prepared by immunoSEQ multiplex PCR; TCRdb keeps only in-frame clonotypes and omits some of them. This table has under 300,000 clones, around 90% appearing once. The specimen sequenced was peripheral blood. This sequence was found in a man aged 25 to 45 with COVID-19, enrolled during active disease. The V and J genes are TRBV20-1 and TRBJ2-5; D call uncertain. Written as DNA, the CDR3 is TGCAGTGCTATCGGTCGGGAGACCCAGTACTTC. It is translated as CSAIGRETQYF.